The clone carrying this T cell receptor (beta chain) was found once. Per the germline V gene, CDR1 is SGHRS and CDR2 is YFSETQ. The CDR3 runs to 16 residues. V dropped 4 bases and J dropped 5 bases, with 16 bases sitting between them. The data are from a study of blood T cell repertoires in COVID-19. Study context: Donors in the United States, Italy and Spain gave samples during acute or convalescent COVID-19. The cDNA or gDNA used as material had been derived from T cells, B-cell-depleted T cells, or PBMCs.

Assay: immunoSEQ multiplex PCR; the TCRdb copy retains only in-frame clones and omits some. The sample lists some 78,000 clones; 90% were seen once. Sequencing input: peripheral blood. V usage is TRBV5-1 and J usage is TRBJ1-6; D is possibly TRBD1 (6 bases). This TCR was recovered from a woman older than 75 with active or convalescent COVID-19. Here the CDR3 DNA reads TGCGCCAGCAGCCTAGGACAGACTAATAATAATTCACCCCTCCACTTT. It yields the protein CASSLGQTNNNSPLHF. Combining the CDR3 with reference TRBV5-1 and TRBJ1-6 gives the whole variable domain KAGVTQTPRYLIKTRGQQVTLSCSPISGHRSVSWYQQTPGQGLQFLFEYFSETQRNKGNFPGRFSGRQFSNSRSEMNVSTLELGDSALYLCASSLGQTNNNSPLHFGNGTRLTVT.